Listed below are T cell receptor beta chains from one sample, sequenced in a study of neoadjuvant anti-PD-1 for oral cavity cancer. The table came from immunoSEQ multiplex PCR; TCRdb's copy has only in-frame clones and leaves some out. In the table there are 72,000 or so clones, approximately 87% of which are singletons. The source material was PBMCs, sampled after nivolumab (anti-PD-1) treatment. These receptors originate from a person aged 35-79 years with oral cavity squamous cell carcinoma. Each CDR3 is given with its conserved first and last residue. D genes are given only for firm matches. For some rows the clone size is stated as once, few or many, or as a class when expanded; others skip it.

abundance: NA; j_gene: TRBJ2-7; v_gene: TRBV5-1; d_gene: NA; CDR3aa: CASSSSSYEQYF; CDR3nt: TGCGCCAGCAGCTCTAGCAGCTACGAGCAGTACTTC
abundance: NA; j_gene: TRBJ2-1; v_gene: TRBV4-1; d_gene: NA; CDR3aa: CASSQAGGRERSEQFF; CDR3nt: TGCGCCAGCAGCCAAGCCGGGGGGCGGGAGCGCAGTGAGCAGTTCTTC
abundance: NA; j_gene: TRBJ1-1; v_gene: TRBV5-4; d_gene: NA; CDR3aa: CASSLAGVQRGVAEAFF; CDR3nt: TGTGCCAGCAGCTTGGCCGGGGTTCAAAGGGGGGTTGCTGAAGCTTTCTTT
abundance: NA; j_gene: TRBJ1-1; v_gene: TRBV4-1; d_gene: NA; CDR3aa: CASSHHYSQKRNTEAFF; CDR3nt: TGCGCCAGCAGCCATCACTATAGCCAGAAGAGAAACACTGAAGCTTTCTTT
abundance: NA; j_gene: TRBJ1-4; v_gene: TRBV7-9; d_gene: NA; CDR3aa: CASTRQTHNEKLFF; CDR3nt: TGTGCCAGCACCAGGCAGACTCATAATGAAAAACTGTTTTTT
abundance: NA; j_gene: TRBJ1-5; v_gene: TRBV19; d_gene: TRBD1; CDR3aa: CASSTGTGGTFGNQPQHF; CDR3nt: TGTGCCAGTAGTACAGGGACAGGGGGCACATTTGGTAATCAGCCCCAGCATTTT
abundance: NA; j_gene: TRBJ1-1; v_gene: TRBV7-9; d_gene: TRBD1; CDR3aa: CASSSGQGFLVGDTEAFF; CDR3nt: TGTGCCAGCAGCTCGGGACAGGGCTTTCTTGTCGGTGACACTGAAGCTTTCTTT
abundance: NA; j_gene: TRBJ2-4; v_gene: TRBV11-2; d_gene: NA; CDR3aa: CASSLIMGLRDIQYF; CDR3nt: TGTGCCAGCAGCCTCATAATGGGCCTCCGGGACATTCAGTACTTC
abundance: NA; j_gene: TRBJ2-3; v_gene: TRBV13; d_gene: TRBD2; CDR3aa: CASSPRLAELLSTDTQYF; CDR3nt: TGTGCCAGCAGCCCCCGGCTAGCGGAATTACTTAGCACAGATACGCAGTATTTT
abundance: NA; j_gene: TRBJ2-2; v_gene: TRBV19; d_gene: NA; CDR3aa: CASRRLEVTGELFF; CDR3nt: TGTGCCAGTAGGAGACTAGAGGTCACCGGGGAGCTGTTTTTT
abundance: NA; j_gene: TRBJ2-7; v_gene: TRBV27; d_gene: TRBD2; CDR3aa: CASSPGGVSYEQYF; CDR3nt: TGTGCCAGCAGCCCCGGGGGGGTGTCCTACGAGCAGTACTTC
abundance: NA; j_gene: TRBJ2-5; v_gene: TRBV4-1; d_gene: TRBD2; CDR3aa: CASSQDGLAGWKETQYF; CDR3nt: TGCGCCAGCAGCCAAGATGGGCTAGCGGGGTGGAAGGAGACCCAGTACTTC
abundance: NA; j_gene: TRBJ2-7; v_gene: TRBV5-1; d_gene: NA; CDR3aa: CASSSTPPTYEQYF; CDR3nt: TGCGCCAGCAGCTCGACACCCCCTACCTACGAGCAGTACTTC
abundance: NA; j_gene: TRBJ1-1; v_gene: TRBV11-2; d_gene: NA; CDR3aa: CASSLNNRYEAFF; CDR3nt: TGTGCCAGCAGCTTAAATAATCGGTATGAAGCTTTCTTT
abundance: once; j_gene: TRBJ2-5; v_gene: TRBV11-2; d_gene: NA; CDR3aa: CASSFTISQYF; CDR3nt: TGTGCCAGCAGCTTCACAATAAGCCAGTACTTC
abundance: NA; j_gene: TRBJ2-7; v_gene: TRBV6-5; d_gene: TRBD1; CDR3aa: CASSRTGNYEQYF; CDR3nt: TGTGCCAGCAGTAGGACAGGGAACTACGAGCAGTACTTC
abundance: NA; j_gene: TRBJ1-2; v_gene: TRBV28; d_gene: NA; CDR3aa: CASSLYERGRGSGYTF; CDR3nt: TGTGCCAGCAGTTTATACGAACGGGGCAGAGGATCTGGCTACACCTTC
abundance: NA; j_gene: TRBJ1-1; v_gene: TRBV11-2; d_gene: TRBD1; CDR3aa: CASSPIRDRRPNTEAFF; CDR3nt: TGTGCCAGCAGCCCCATCCGGGACAGAAGACCGAACACTGAAGCTTTCTTT
abundance: NA; j_gene: TRBJ2-1; v_gene: TRBV28; d_gene: TRBD1; CDR3aa: CASKDRGYRLSYNEQFF; CDR3nt: TGTGCCAGCAAGGACAGGGGTTACCGCTTGTCCTACAATGAGCAGTTCTTC
abundance: NA; j_gene: TRBJ1-1; v_gene: TRBV19; d_gene: NA; CDR3aa: CASGHLNTEAFF; CDR3nt: TGTGCCAGCGGACATTTGAACACTGAAGCTTTCTTT
abundance: NA; j_gene: TRBJ2-5; v_gene: TRBV5-4; d_gene: NA; CDR3aa: CASSQSSRRETQYF; CDR3nt: TGTGCCAGCAGTCAAAGCTCGCGGAGGGAGACCCAGTACTTC
abundance: NA; j_gene: TRBJ1-6; v_gene: TRBV28; d_gene: NA; CDR3aa: CASSFAFSPLHF; CDR3nt: TGTGCCAGCAGTTTCGCTTTTTCACCCCTCCACTTT
abundance: NA; j_gene: TRBJ2-7; v_gene: TRBV5-4; d_gene: TRBD2; CDR3aa: CASSFSGTRLFEQYF; CDR3nt: TGTGCCAGCAGCTTTAGTGGGACTAGGCTTTTCGAGCAGTACTTC
abundance: NA; j_gene: TRBJ1-1; v_gene: TRBV10-1; d_gene: NA; CDR3aa: CASSWGRSAFF; CDR3nt: TGCGCCAGCAGCTGGGGCAGGTCGGCTTTCTTT
abundance: NA; j_gene: TRBJ1-5; v_gene: TRBV2; d_gene: TRBD1; CDR3aa: CASRETGRSQPQHF; CDR3nt: TGTGCCAGCAGAGAGACAGGGAGAAGTCAGCCCCAGCATTTT
abundance: NA; j_gene: TRBJ1-4; v_gene: TRBV5-4; d_gene: NA; CDR3aa: CASSLKMGEDEKLFF; CDR3nt: TGTGCCAGCAGCTTGAAAATGGGGGAGGATGAAAAACTGTTTTTT
abundance: NA; j_gene: TRBJ2-3; v_gene: TRBV28; d_gene: NA; CDR3aa: CASLGLPASTDTQYF; CDR3nt: TGTGCCAGCCTCGGACTTCCCGCTAGCACAGATACGCAGTATTTT
abundance: NA; j_gene: TRBJ1-5; v_gene: TRBV2; d_gene: NA; CDR3aa: CASSGFAYQPQHF; CDR3nt: TGTGCCAGCAGTGGGTTCGCGTATCAGCCCCAGCATTTT
abundance: once; j_gene: TRBJ1-5; v_gene: TRBV19; d_gene: TRBD1; CDR3aa: CASSALTGGSQPQHF; CDR3nt: TGTGCCAGTAGTGCCTTGACAGGGGGCTCTCAGCCCCAGCATTTT
abundance: NA; j_gene: TRBJ2-1; v_gene: TRBV4-1; d_gene: NA; CDR3aa: CASSLLGSVSYNEQFF; CDR3nt: TGCGCCAGCAGCCTACTGGGTAGCGTCTCCTACAATGAGCAGTTCTTC
abundance: NA; j_gene: TRBJ2-7; v_gene: TRBV30; d_gene: NA; CDR3aa: CAWSAGISYEQYF; CDR3nt: TGTGCCTGGAGTGCGGGGATCAGCTACGAGCAGTACTTC
abundance: once; j_gene: TRBJ2-2; v_gene: TRBV27; d_gene: NA; CDR3aa: CASSPANTGELFF; CDR3nt: TGTGCCAGCAGTCCGGCGAACACCGGGGAGCTGTTTTTT
abundance: NA; j_gene: TRBJ2-7; v_gene: TRBV6-5; d_gene: TRBD2; CDR3aa: CASSYSSGGSSYEQYF; CDR3nt: TGTGCCAGCAGTTACTCGAGCGGGGGCAGCTCCTACGAGCAGTACTTC
abundance: NA; j_gene: TRBJ2-1; v_gene: TRBV6-5; d_gene: NA; CDR3aa: CASSNGQFTREQFF; CDR3nt: TGTGCCAGCAGTAACGGACAGTTTACAAGGGAGCAGTTCTTC
abundance: NA; j_gene: TRBJ1-2; v_gene: TRBV29-1; d_gene: NA; CDR3aa: CSVGGFNYGYTF; CDR3nt: TGCAGCGTTGGCGGTTTTAACTATGGCTACACCTTC
abundance: few; j_gene: TRBJ1-2; v_gene: TRBV11-2; d_gene: TRBD1; CDR3aa: CASSYRGGYTF; CDR3nt: TGTGCCAGCAGTTACAGGGGAGGCTACACCTTC
abundance: NA; j_gene: TRBJ2-1; v_gene: TRBV2; d_gene: NA; CDR3aa: CASSGPAGEVYNEQFF; CDR3nt: TGTGCCAGCAGTGGACCAGCGGGCGAAGTCTACAATGAGCAGTTCTTC
abundance: NA; j_gene: TRBJ2-3; v_gene: TRBV7-9; d_gene: NA; CDR3aa: CASSLDRGGDTQYF; CDR3nt: TGTGCCAGCAGCTTAGATCGTGGGGGGGATACGCAGTATTTT
abundance: NA; j_gene: TRBJ2-7; v_gene: TRBV27; d_gene: NA; CDR3aa: CASSLPQGRSYEQYF; CDR3nt: TGTGCCAGCAGTTTACCACAGGGGAGGTCCTACGAGCAGTACTTC
abundance: NA; j_gene: TRBJ1-6; v_gene: TRBV6-5; d_gene: NA; CDR3aa: CASSYSEVYNSPLHF; CDR3nt: TGTGCCAGCAGTTACTCGGAGGTTTATAATTCACCCCTCCACTTT
abundance: NA; j_gene: TRBJ1-2; v_gene: TRBV9; d_gene: NA; CDR3aa: CASSEGIDRLNYGYTF; CDR3nt: TGTGCCAGCAGCGAGGGGATTGACCGACTGAACTATGGCTACACCTTC
abundance: NA; j_gene: TRBJ1-4; v_gene: TRBV11-2; d_gene: NA; CDR3aa: CASSSGLGRTNEKLFF; CDR3nt: TGTGCCAGCAGCTCGGGATTGGGGCGAACTAATGAAAAACTGTTTTTT
abundance: NA; j_gene: TRBJ2-7; v_gene: TRBV7-9; d_gene: NA; CDR3aa: CASSLGATDRPYEQYF; CDR3nt: TGTGCCAGCAGCTTAGGAGCGACAGATCGACCCTACGAGCAGTACTTC
abundance: NA; j_gene: TRBJ1-2; v_gene: TRBV19; d_gene: TRBD1; CDR3aa: CASSSQGAGGYTF; CDR3nt: TGTGCCAGTAGTTCACAGGGGGCGGGCGGCTACACCTTC
abundance: NA; j_gene: TRBJ2-7; v_gene: TRBV6-5; d_gene: NA; CDR3aa: CARSSFRESYEQYF; CDR3nt: TGTGCCAGGTCTTCGTTTCGGGAGTCCTACGAGCAGTACTTC
abundance: once; j_gene: TRBJ1-5; v_gene: TRBV28; d_gene: TRBD1; CDR3aa: CASNLAGQGHQPQHF; CDR3nt: TGTGCCAGCAACCTAGCGGGACAGGGCCATCAGCCCCAGCATTTT
abundance: NA; j_gene: TRBJ2-3; v_gene: TRBV5-4; d_gene: TRBD2; CDR3aa: CASSRPLSGGRDTQYF; CDR3nt: TGTGCCAGCAGCAGACCCTTAAGCGGGGGGCGGGATACGCAGTATTTT
abundance: NA; j_gene: TRBJ1-1; v_gene: TRBV5-6; d_gene: NA; CDR3aa: CASSLFLGTEAFF; CDR3nt: TGTGCCAGCAGCTTGTTCCTGGGCACTGAAGCTTTCTTT
abundance: NA; j_gene: TRBJ2-1; v_gene: TRBV11-2; d_gene: TRBD2; CDR3aa: CASSLGTSGTDNEQFF; CDR3nt: TGTGCCAGCAGCTTAGGGACTAGCGGGACCGACAATGAGCAGTTCTTC
abundance: NA; j_gene: TRBJ2-7; v_gene: TRBV11-3; d_gene: NA; CDR3aa: CASSLEAGDSYEQYF; CDR3nt: TGTGCCAGCAGCTTAGAGGCAGGGGACTCTTACGAGCAGTACTTC
abundance: NA; j_gene: TRBJ2-2; v_gene: TRBV30; d_gene: NA; CDR3aa: CAWSVGIGGELFF; CDR3nt: TGTGCCTGGAGTGTCGGGATTGGCGGGGAGCTGTTTTTT
abundance: NA; j_gene: TRBJ1-4; v_gene: TRBV10-3; d_gene: NA; CDR3aa: CAISESRNEGEKLFF; CDR3nt: TGTGCCATCAGTGAGTCCCGGAATGAGGGTGAAAAACTGTTTTTT
abundance: NA; j_gene: TRBJ1-1; v_gene: TRBV4-1; d_gene: NA; CDR3aa: CASSHSSPYSNTEAFF; CDR3nt: TGCGCCAGCAGCCACTCTTCACCGTACTCGAACACTGAAGCTTTCTTT
abundance: NA; j_gene: TRBJ2-7; v_gene: TRBV5-1; d_gene: NA; CDR3aa: CASSGWRATSYEQYF; CDR3nt: TGCGCCAGCAGCGGGTGGCGGGCTACCTCCTACGAGCAGTACTTC
abundance: NA; j_gene: TRBJ2-5; v_gene: TRBV6-1; d_gene: TRBD2; CDR3aa: CASNVLAVQETQYF; CDR3nt: TGTGCCAGCAATGTACTAGCGGTACAAGAGACCCAGTACTTC
abundance: NA; j_gene: TRBJ2-1; v_gene: TRBV5-1; d_gene: NA; CDR3aa: CASSLAAGIGNNEQFF; CDR3nt: TGCGCCAGCAGCTTGGCAGCAGGGATAGGAAACAATGAGCAGTTCTTC
abundance: NA; j_gene: TRBJ1-1; v_gene: TRBV6-1; d_gene: NA; CDR3aa: CASREQGQAFF; CDR3nt: TGTGCCAGCAGGGAACAAGGACAAGCTTTCTTT